This T cell receptor beta chain originates from a study of T-cell reconstitution after alpha-beta-depleted transplantation in children. CDR3 length equals 16 residues. The germline CDR1 and CDR2 sequences are SEHNR and FQNEAQ (reference sequence). V was trimmed by 0 bases and J by 1 base, leaving 12 bases between them. Unique molecular identifiers featured in how the TCRbeta library was prepared. TCRdb independently ran MiXCR on the PCR reads; one entry per CDR3 protein. The table shows 250,000 to 400,000 distinct CDR3 sequences, with approximately 23% occurring only once. In this sample, this clonotype turned up a few times. What it recognizes is unknown. General study results and limits: T-cell counts and diversity at one year following transplant were attributed mainly to newly produced T cells. Elevated TCRbeta diversity at day 60 was traced, in some patients, to surviving recipient T cells and thymic progenitors. Several hundred graft clones that had expanded were reportedly the source of alpha-beta T cells about two months after transplant.

The receptor's source is a male patient aged 10 to 17 who had a stem cell transplant for acute lymphoblastic leukemia, so the T cells may come from the graft donor. The chain links TRBV7-9 to TRBJ2-5; D gene ambiguous. Source: PBMCs, mostly from graft donor cells, taken 180 days after TCRalphabeta/CD19-depleted stem cell transplant. The CDR3 region has the DNA TGTGCCAGCAGCTTAGCGCAGTCCAGCTTCCAAGAGACCCAGTACTTC. Its translation: CASSLAQSSFQETQYF.